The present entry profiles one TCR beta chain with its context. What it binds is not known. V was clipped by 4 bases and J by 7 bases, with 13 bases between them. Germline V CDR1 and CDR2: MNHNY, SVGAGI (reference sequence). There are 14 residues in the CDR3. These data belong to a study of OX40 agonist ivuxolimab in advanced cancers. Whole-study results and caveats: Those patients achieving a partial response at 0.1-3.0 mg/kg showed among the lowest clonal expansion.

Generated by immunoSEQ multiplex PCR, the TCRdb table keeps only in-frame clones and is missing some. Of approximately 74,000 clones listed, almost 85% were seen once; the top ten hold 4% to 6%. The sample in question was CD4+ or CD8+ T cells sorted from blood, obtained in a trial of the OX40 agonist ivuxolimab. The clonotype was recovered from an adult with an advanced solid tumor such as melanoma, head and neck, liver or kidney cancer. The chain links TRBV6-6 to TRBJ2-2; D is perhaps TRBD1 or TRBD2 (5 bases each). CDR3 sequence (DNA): TGTGCCAGCAGTTTTTTGGGGACGGGCGGGGAGCTGTTTTTT. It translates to CASSFLGTGGELFF.